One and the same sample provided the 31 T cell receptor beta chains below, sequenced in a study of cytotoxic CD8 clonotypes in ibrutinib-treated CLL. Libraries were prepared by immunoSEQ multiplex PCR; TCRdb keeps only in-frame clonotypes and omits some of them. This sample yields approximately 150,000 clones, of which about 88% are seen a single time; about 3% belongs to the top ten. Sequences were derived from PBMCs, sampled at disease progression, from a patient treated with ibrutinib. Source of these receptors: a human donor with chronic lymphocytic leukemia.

Here the CDR3 DNA reads TGCGCCAGCAGCTTGGAGGGACTAGCGGGAGTTGTTGAGCAGTTCTTC. This sequence encodes CASSLEGLAGVVEQFF. The chain couples TRBV5-1 to TRBJ2-1; 14 nucleotides agree with TRBD2. In germline, CDR1 is SGHRS, CDR2 YFSETQ. The junction had 5 bases not matched to a gene; V was cut back by 0 bases and J by 9 bases. The CDR3 loop spans 16 amino acids.

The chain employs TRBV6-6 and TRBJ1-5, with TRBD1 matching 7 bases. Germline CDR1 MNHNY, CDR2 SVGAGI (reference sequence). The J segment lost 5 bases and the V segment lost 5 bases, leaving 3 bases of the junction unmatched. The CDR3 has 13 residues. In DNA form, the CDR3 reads TGTGCCAGCAGTCGGGGACAGCATCAGCCCCAGCATTTT. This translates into CASSRGQHQPQHF.

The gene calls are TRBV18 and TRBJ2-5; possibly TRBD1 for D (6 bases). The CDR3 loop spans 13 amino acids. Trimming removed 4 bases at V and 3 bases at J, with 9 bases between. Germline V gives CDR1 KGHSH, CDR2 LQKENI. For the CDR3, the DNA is TGTGCCAGCTCACTATCAGGGGAAGAGACCCAGTACTTC. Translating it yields CASSLSGEETQYF.

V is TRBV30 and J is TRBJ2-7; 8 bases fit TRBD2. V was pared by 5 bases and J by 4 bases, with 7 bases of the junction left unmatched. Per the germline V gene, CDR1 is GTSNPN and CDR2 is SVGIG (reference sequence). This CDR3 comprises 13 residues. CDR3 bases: TGTGCCTGGGCAGCGGGAGTTTTGTACGAGCAGTACTTC. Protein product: CAWAAGVLYEQYF. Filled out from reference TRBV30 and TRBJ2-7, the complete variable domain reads SQTIHQWPATLVQPVGSPLSLECTVEGTSNPNLYWYRQAAGRGLQLLFYSVGIGQISSEVPQNLSASRPQDRQFILSSKKLLLSDSGFYLCAWAAGVLYEQYFGPGTRLTVT.

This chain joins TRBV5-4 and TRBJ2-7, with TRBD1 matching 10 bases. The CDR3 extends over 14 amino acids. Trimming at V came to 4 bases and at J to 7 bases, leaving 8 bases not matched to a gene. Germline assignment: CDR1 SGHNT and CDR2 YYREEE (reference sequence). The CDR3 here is CASSLRQGAEEQYF. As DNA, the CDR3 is TGTGCCAGCAGCCTCCGACAGGGGGCGGAGGAGCAGTACTTC.

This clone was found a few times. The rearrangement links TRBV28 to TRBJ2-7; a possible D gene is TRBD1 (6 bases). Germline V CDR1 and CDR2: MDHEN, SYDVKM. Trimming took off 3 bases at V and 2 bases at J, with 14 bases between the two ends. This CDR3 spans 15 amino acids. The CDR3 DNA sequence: TGTGCCAGCAGTTTTGCAGGGGCTGACGCCTACGAGCAGTACTTC. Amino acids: CASSFAGADAYEQYF.

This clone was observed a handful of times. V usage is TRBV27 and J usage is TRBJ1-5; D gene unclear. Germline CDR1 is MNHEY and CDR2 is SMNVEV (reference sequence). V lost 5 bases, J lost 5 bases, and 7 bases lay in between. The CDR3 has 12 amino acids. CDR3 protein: CASSTGYQPQHF. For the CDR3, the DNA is TGTGCCAGCAGTACGGGATATCAGCCCCAGCATTTT.

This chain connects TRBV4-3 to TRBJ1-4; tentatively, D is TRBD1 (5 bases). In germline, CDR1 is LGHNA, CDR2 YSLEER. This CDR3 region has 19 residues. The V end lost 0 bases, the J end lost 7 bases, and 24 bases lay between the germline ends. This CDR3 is CASSQDHGTAYGRGEKLFF. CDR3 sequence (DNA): TGCGCCAGCAGCCAAGATCATGGGACCGCCTACGGCCGGGGTGAAAAACTGTTTTTT.

The CDR3 nucleotides read TGCGCCAGCAGTTCCAGCGGGAGGTTGTACGAGCAGTACTTC. Protein sequence: CASSSSGRLYEQYF. The chain couples TRBV5-1 to TRBJ2-7; 9 bases line up with TRBD2. V shed 5 bases and J 4 bases; nucleotides not matched to a gene: 7. The CDR3 contains 14 residues. CDR1 is SGHRS and CDR2 is YFSETQ in the germline V gene.

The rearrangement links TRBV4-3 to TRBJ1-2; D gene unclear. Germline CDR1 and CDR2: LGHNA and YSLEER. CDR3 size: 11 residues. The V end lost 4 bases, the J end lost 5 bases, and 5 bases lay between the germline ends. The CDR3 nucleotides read TGCGCCAGCAGCCCGGGGTATGGCTACACCTTC. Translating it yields CASSPGYGYTF.

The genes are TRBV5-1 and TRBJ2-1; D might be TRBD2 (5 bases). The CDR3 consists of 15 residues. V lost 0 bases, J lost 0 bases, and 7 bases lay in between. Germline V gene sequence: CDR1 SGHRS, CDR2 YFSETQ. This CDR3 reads CASSLEGSSYNEQFF. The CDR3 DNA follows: TGCGCCAGCAGCTTGGAAGGGAGCTCCTACAATGAGCAGTTCTTC.

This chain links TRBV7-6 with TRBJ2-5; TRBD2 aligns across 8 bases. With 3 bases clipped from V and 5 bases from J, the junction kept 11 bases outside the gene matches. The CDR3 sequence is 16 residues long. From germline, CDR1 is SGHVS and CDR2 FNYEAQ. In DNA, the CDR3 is TGTGCCAGCAGCTTTCTGAGCGGGAGTGCGCAGGAGACCCAGTACTTC. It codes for CASSFLSGSAQETQYF.

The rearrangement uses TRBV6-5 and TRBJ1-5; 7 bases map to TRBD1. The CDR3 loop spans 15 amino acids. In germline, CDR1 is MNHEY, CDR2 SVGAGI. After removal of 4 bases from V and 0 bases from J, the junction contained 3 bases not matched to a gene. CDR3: CASSWDSTSNQPQHF. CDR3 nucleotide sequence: TGTGCCAGCAGTTGGGACAGTACTAGCAATCAGCCCCAGCATTTT.

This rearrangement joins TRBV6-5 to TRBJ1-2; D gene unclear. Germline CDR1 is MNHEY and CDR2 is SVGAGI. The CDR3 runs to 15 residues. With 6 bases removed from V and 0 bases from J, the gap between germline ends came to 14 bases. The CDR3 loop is CASRSGIQANYGYTF. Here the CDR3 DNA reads TGTGCCAGCAGGAGCGGTATCCAAGCTAACTATGGCTACACCTTC.

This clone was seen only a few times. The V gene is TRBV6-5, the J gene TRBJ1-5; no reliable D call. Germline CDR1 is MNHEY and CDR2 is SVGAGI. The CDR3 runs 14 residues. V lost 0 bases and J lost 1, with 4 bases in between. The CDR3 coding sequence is TGTGCCAGCAGTTACTCAGGCAGCAATCAGCCCCAGCATTTT. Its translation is CASSYSGSNQPQHF.

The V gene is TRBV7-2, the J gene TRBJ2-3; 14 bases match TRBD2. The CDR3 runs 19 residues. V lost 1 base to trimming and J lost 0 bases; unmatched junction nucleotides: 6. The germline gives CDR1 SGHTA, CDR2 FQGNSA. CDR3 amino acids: CASSLVGTSGSVSTDTQYF. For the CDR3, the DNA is TGTGCCAGCAGCTTAGTTGGGACTAGCGGGAGTGTTAGCACAGATACGCAGTATTTT.

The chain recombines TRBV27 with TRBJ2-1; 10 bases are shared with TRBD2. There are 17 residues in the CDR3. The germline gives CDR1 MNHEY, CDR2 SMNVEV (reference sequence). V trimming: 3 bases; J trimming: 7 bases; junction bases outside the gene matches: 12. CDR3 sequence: CASSFRASGSSRNEQFF. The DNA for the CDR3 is TGTGCCAGCAGTTTTCGGGCTAGCGGGAGTAGTAGGAATGAGCAGTTCTTC.

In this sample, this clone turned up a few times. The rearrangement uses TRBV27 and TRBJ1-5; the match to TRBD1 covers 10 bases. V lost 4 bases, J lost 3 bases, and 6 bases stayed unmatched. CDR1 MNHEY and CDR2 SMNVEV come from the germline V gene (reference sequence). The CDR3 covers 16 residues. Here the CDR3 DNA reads TGTGCCAGCAGTTCAGACAGGGGGCCAGTCAATCAGCCCCAGCATTTT. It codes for CASSSDRGPVNQPQHF.

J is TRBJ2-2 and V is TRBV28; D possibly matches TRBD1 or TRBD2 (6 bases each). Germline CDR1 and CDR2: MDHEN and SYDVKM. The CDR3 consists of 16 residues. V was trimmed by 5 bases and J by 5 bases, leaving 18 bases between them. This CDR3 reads CASSRGADFKTGELFF. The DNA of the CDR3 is TGTGCCAGCAGTAGGGGGGCCGATTTCAAAACCGGGGAGCTGTTTTTT.

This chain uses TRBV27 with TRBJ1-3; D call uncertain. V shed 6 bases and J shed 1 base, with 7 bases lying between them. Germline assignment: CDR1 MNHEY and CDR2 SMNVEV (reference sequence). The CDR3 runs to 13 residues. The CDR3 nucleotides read TGTGCCAGCAGGGGATCGTCTGGAAACACCATATATTTT. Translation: CASRGSSGNTIYF.

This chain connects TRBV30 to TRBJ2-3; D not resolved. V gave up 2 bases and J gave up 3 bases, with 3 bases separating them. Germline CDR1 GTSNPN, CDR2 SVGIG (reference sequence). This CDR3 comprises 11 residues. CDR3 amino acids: CAWSNTDTQYF. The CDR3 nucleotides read TGTGCCTGGAGTAATACAGATACGCAGTATTTT.

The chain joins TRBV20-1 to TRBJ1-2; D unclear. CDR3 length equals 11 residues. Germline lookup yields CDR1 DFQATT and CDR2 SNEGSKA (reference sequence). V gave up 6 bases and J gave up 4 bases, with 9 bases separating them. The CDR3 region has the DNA TGCAGTGCAGAGAATTCCTATGGCTACACCTTC. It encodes CSAENSYGYTF.

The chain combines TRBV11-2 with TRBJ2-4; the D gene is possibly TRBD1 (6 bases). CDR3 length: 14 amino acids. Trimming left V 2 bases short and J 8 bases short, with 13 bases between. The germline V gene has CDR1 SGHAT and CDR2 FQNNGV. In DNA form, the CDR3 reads TGTGCCAGCAGCTTACCGGGGAAGGGGGACATTCAGTACTTC. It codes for CASSLPGKGDIQYF.

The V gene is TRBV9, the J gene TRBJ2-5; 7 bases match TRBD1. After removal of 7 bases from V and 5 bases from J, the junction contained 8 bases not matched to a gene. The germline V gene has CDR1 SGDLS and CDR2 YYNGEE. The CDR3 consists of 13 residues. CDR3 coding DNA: TGTGCCAGCGCGACAGGGTTACACGAGACCCAGTACTTC. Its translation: CASATGLHETQYF.

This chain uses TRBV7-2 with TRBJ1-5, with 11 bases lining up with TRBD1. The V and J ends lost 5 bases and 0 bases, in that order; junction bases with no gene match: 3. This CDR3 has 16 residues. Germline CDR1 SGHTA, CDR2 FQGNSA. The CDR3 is CASSPGQGASNQPQHF. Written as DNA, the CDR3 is TGTGCCAGCAGCCCAGGACAGGGGGCTAGCAATCAGCCCCAGCATTTT.

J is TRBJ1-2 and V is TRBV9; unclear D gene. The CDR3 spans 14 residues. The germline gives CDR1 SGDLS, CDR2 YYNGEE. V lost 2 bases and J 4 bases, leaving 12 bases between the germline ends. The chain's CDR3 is CASSVSGQPYGYTF. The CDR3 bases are TGTGCCAGCAGCGTGAGCGGGCAGCCCTATGGCTACACCTTC.

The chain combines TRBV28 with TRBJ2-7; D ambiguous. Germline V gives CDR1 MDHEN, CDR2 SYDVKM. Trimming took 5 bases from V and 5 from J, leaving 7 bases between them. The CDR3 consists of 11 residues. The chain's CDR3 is CASSAADEQYF. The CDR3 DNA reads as TGTGCCAGCAGTGCCGCCGACGAGCAGTACTTC.

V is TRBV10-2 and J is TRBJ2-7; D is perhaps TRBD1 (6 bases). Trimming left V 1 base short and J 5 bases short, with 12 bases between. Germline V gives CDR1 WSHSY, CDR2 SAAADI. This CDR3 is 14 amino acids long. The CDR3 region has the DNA TGCGCCAGCAGTGAGTATAGTAACAGGGACGAGCAGTACTTC. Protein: CASSEYSNRDEQYF.

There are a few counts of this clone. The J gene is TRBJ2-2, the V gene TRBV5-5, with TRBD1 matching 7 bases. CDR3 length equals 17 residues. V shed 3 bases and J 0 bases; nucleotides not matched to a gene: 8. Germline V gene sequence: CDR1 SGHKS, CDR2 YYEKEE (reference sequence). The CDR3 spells CASSWGQNTANTGELFF. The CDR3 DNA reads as TGTGCCAGCAGCTGGGGACAGAATACCGCGAACACCGGGGAGCTGTTTTTT.

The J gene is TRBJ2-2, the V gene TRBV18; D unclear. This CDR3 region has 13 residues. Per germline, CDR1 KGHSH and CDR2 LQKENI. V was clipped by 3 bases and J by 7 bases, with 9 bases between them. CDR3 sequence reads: CASSPQSGGELFF. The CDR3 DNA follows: TGTGCCAGCTCACCGCAGTCTGGCGGGGAGCTGTTTTTT.

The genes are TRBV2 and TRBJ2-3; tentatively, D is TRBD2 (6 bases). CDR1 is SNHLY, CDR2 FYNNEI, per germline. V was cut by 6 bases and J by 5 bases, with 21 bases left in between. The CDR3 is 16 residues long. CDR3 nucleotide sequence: TGTGCCAGCAGGTCTATCCGTTCGGAGGAGGGAGATACGCAGTATTTT. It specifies CASRSIRSEEGDTQYF.